The 27 T cell receptor beta chains in this list originate from one sample, sequenced in a study of shared clonotypes between healthy human individuals. Naive CD8 cells were CD45RO-negative, positively selected for CCR7, excluding terminally differentiated effector memory CD45RA+ cells. TCRdb's copy holds only in-frame clones and misses some; the assay was immunoSEQ multiplex PCR. The data hold 600,000 or so clones, with roughly 98% observed a single time. Input material: naive CD8+ T cells sorted from blood. These receptor sequences come from a man aged 25 to 40 in good health.

This sequence joins TRBV4-3 and TRBJ2-3, with D unresolved. The CDR3 covers 15 residues. Trimming removed 0 bases at V and 0 bases at J, with 7 bases between. Germline CDR1 and CDR2: LGHNA and YSLEER. CDR3 protein: CASSQDGVSTDTQYF. Here the CDR3 DNA reads TGCGCCAGCAGCCAAGATGGCGTAAGCACAGATACGCAGTATTTT.

The chain employs TRBV7-8 and TRBJ2-7, with TRBD2 matching over 10 bases. V gave up 1 base and J gave up 4 bases; unmatched junction bases: 10. CDR3 length: 17 residues. Germline assignment: CDR1 SGHVS and CDR2 FQNEAQ. The CDR3 reads CASSLGRSPSGRYEQYF. DNA for the CDR3: TGTGCCAGCAGCTTAGGGCGTTCCCCTAGCGGGAGATACGAGCAGTACTTC.

The rearrangement uses TRBV5-1 and TRBJ2-7; D is ambiguous. Germline lookup yields CDR1 SGHRS and CDR2 YFSETQ. The CDR3 has 15 amino acids. Trimming shortened V by 2 bases and J by 3 bases, and 15 bases separated the two germline ends. As DNA, the CDR3 is TGCGCCAGCAGCTTTTCGGAAGGGTTAGGCTACGAGCAGTACTTC. It encodes CASSFSEGLGYEQYF.

This sequence joins TRBV28 and TRBJ1-5; no clear D gene. The CDR3 is made up of 13 amino acids. The V end was cut by 7 bases, the J end by 7 bases, with 14 bases between. CDR1 is MDHEN, CDR2 SYDVKM, per germline. This CDR3 is CASNVGERQPQHF. Here the CDR3 DNA reads TGTGCCAGCAATGTTGGGGAAAGGCAGCCCCAGCATTTT.

The chain has TRBV27 and TRBJ2-1; D remains ambiguous. The CDR3 totals 17 residues. Per germline, CDR1 MNHEY and CDR2 SMNVEV (reference sequence). Trimming took off 4 bases at V and 0 bases at J, with 16 bases between the two ends. The CDR3 reads CASSSNYMRSSYNEQFF. The CDR3 bases are TGTGCCAGCAGTTCAAACTATATGCGGTCCTCCTACAATGAGCAGTTCTTC.

This clone was detected once. The rearrangement links TRBV7-2 to TRBJ2-5; 8 bases fit TRBD2. Germline-derived CDR1 and CDR2 are SGHTA and FQGNSA. Trimming at V came to 5 bases and at J to 5 bases, leaving 19 bases not matched to a gene. This CDR3 is built from 18 residues. DNA of the CDR3: TGTGCCAGCAGCGGTTGGGTAGCGGGGCTATCCGAGGGGGAGACCCAGTACTTC. Translating it yields CASSGWVAGLSEGETQYF.

The genes are TRBV13 and TRBJ2-1, with 7 nucleotides matching TRBD2. Germline V CDR1 and CDR2: PRHDT, FYEKMQ (reference sequence). V trimming: 1 base; J trimming: 5 bases; junction bases outside the gene matches: 8. There are 16 residues in the CDR3. The CDR3 nucleotides read TGTGCCAGCAGCTTAGCTGGGACTACAAACAACAATGAGCAGTTCTTC. Protein sequence: CASSLAGTTNNNEQFF.

The gene calls are TRBV27 and TRBJ2-1; no definite D call. CDR1 MNHEY and CDR2 SMNVEV come from the germline V gene (reference sequence). V was clipped by 4 bases and J by 0 bases, with 7 bases between them. This CDR3 contains 14 residues. CDR3: CASSSFSSYNEQFF. CDR3 sequence (DNA): TGTGCCAGCAGTTCGTTTAGCTCCTACAATGAGCAGTTCTTC.

The chain carries TRBV7-9 and TRBJ1-2; maybe TRBD1 (5 bases). The germline gives CDR1 SEHNR, CDR2 FQNEAQ (reference sequence). The germline V and J ends were trimmed by 3 bases and 12 bases, with 14 bases remaining between them. The CDR3 contains 12 residues. Here the CDR3 DNA reads TGTGCCAGCAGCTTGACGACAGACAACGACACCTTC. Translated, it gives CASSLTTDNDTF.

The chain couples TRBV6-6 to TRBJ2-1, with D tentatively TRBD2 (5 bases). The length of the CDR3 is 13 residues. V was trimmed by 7 bases and J by 8 bases, leaving 15 bases between them. The germline V gene encodes CDR1 MNHNY and CDR2 SVGAGI (reference sequence). This chain's CDR3 is CASTIGGGYEQFF. The CDR3 coding sequence is TGTGCCAGCACTATAGGCGGCGGGTATGAGCAGTTCTTC.

This rearrangement joins TRBV19 to TRBJ2-1, with 10 bases lining up with TRBD2. Trimming at V came to 5 bases and at J to 2 bases, leaving 0 bases not matched to a gene. This CDR3 spans 14 amino acids. Germline CDR1 reads LNHDA; CDR2 reads SQIVND (reference sequence). CDR3 amino acids: CASSLAGAYNEQFF. DNA for the CDR3: TGTGCCAGTAGTCTAGCGGGAGCCTACAATGAGCAGTTCTTC.

A few counts support this clone. V usage is TRBV13 and J usage is TRBJ1-1; the D is unclear. From germline, CDR1 is PRHDT and CDR2 FYEKMQ (reference sequence). There are 13 residues in the CDR3. Trimming took 2 bases from V and 6 from J, leaving 10 bases between them. This CDR3 reads CASSLLIGSEAFF. The CDR3 nucleotides are TGTGCCAGCAGCTTACTCATAGGCTCTGAAGCTTTCTTT.

The chain employs TRBV5-5 and TRBJ2-7; 8 bases agree with TRBD1. The V segment lost 6 bases and the J segment 6 bases; nucleotides outside the gene matches: 5. Germline V CDR1 and CDR2: SGHKS, YYEKEE (reference sequence). The CDR3 covers 12 residues. The CDR3 loop is CASIHQGAEQYF. The CDR3 nucleotides are TGTGCCAGCATCCATCAGGGGGCCGAGCAGTACTTC. The full variable domain, completed using reference TRBV5-5 and TRBJ2-7, is DAGVTQSPTHLIKTRGQQVTLRCSPISGHKSVSWYQQVLGQGPQFIFQYYEKEERGRGNFPDRFSARQFPNYSSELNVNALLLGDSALYLCASIHQGAEQYFGPGTRLTVT.

The CDR3 loop reads CASSTLAGAAHEQYF. The CDR3 region has the DNA TGTGCCAGCAGTACCCTAGCGGGAGCGGCCCACGAGCAGTACTTC. The chain combines TRBV2 with TRBJ2-7; 10 bases match TRBD2. Germline assignment: CDR1 SNHLY and CDR2 FYNNEI. V lost 5 bases and J lost 5; bases outside the gene matches: 9. The length of the CDR3 is 15 residues.

This sequence joins TRBV5-1 and TRBJ2-3, with no clear D. The CDR3 length is 11 residues. Trimming shortened V by 2 bases and J by 5 bases, and 3 bases separated the two germline ends. In germline, CDR1 is SGHRS, CDR2 YFSETQ. The CDR3 DNA sequence: TGCGCCAGCAGCTTTGGAGATACGCAGTATTTT. Encoded protein: CASSFGDTQYF.

The DNA of the CDR3 is TGCGCCAGCAGCTTGGACATACTAGCGTCCGCCGGGGAGCTGTTTTTT. Its protein product is CASSLDILASAGELFF. V usage is TRBV5-1 and J usage is TRBJ2-2, with 7 bases fitting TRBD2. The length of the CDR3 is 16 residues. CDR1 is SGHRS and CDR2 is YFSETQ in the germline V gene. Trimming cost V 0 bases and J 6 bases; bases outside gene matches: 8.

The gene calls are TRBV6-5 and TRBJ2-7; 8 bases agree with TRBD1. The J segment lost 2 bases and the V segment lost 0 bases, leaving 3 bases of the junction unmatched. The CDR3 loop spans 15 amino acids. CDR1 and CDR2 (germline): MNHEY, SVGAGI. The CDR3 here is CASSYSQGAPYEQYF. For the CDR3, the DNA is TGTGCCAGCAGTTACTCGCAGGGGGCCCCCTACGAGCAGTACTTC.

The V call is TRBV6-1, the J call TRBJ2-7; D possibly corresponds to TRBD1 (6 bases). Trimming removed 3 bases from V and 2 bases from J, with 14 bases in between. Germline values: CDR1 MNHNS, CDR2 SASEGT. The CDR3 totals 15 residues. DNA of the CDR3: TGTGCCAGCAGTGAGTTAGGACAGCCTACCTACGAGCAGTACTTC. Amino acid sequence: CASSELGQPTYEQYF.

The V and J genes are TRBV7-8 and TRBJ2-2; 8 positions agree with TRBD1. Germline-derived CDR1 and CDR2 are SGHVS and FQNEAQ. After removal of 4 bases from V and 0 bases from J, the junction contained 4 bases not matched to a gene. CDR3 length: 16 residues. CDR3 residues: CASSSRGQANTGELFF. The DNA for the CDR3 is TGTGCCAGCAGCTCCCGGGGACAGGCGAACACCGGGGAGCTGTTTTTT. The full variable domain, its missing parts supplied by reference TRBV7-8 and TRBJ2-2, is GAGVSQSPRYKVAKRGQDVALRCDPISGHVSLFWYQQALGQGPEFLTYFQNEAQLDKSGLPSDRFFAERPEGSVSTLKIQRTQQEDSAVYLCASSSRGQANTGELFFGEGSRLTVL.

V usage is TRBV5-4 and J usage is TRBJ2-1; 8 bases map to TRBD2. V was pared by 0 bases and J by 3 bases, with 2 bases of the junction left unmatched. Germline V gene lookup returns CDR1 SGHNT and CDR2 YYREEE (reference sequence). This CDR3 region has 15 residues. CDR3 protein: CASSLELADYNEQFF. CDR3 nucleotides: TGTGCCAGCAGCTTGGAACTAGCGGACTACAATGAGCAGTTCTTC.

V gene TRBV6-5 combines with J gene TRBJ1-2; the D gene is possibly TRBD1 (6 bases). This CDR3 has 14 residues. Germline V CDR1 and CDR2: MNHEY, SVGAGI. The V end lost 8 bases, the J end lost 3 bases, and 16 bases lay between the germline ends. The CDR3 DNA reads TGTGCCAGCGGTCTCGGTTCAGGGGACTATGGCTACACCTTC. Translating it yields CASGLGSGDYGYTF.

The chain couples TRBV5-1 to TRBJ1-1, with D possibly matching TRBD1 (5 bases). V was cut by 1 base and J by 6 bases, with 16 bases left in between. Germline CDR1 SGHRS, CDR2 YFSETQ. This CDR3 is built from 15 residues. The CDR3 reads CASSLSLGVRAEAFF. The CDR3 DNA reads TGCGCCAGCAGCTTGTCCCTCGGGGTCAGGGCTGAAGCTTTCTTT.

The chain uses TRBV9 and TRBJ1-1; the D gene is possibly TRBD1 (6 bases). V was clipped by 3 bases and J by 1 base, with 10 bases between them. CDR1 and CDR2 (germline): SGDLS, YYNGEE. The CDR3 is 14 residues long. CDR3 residues: CASSAQGSNTEAFF. CDR3 in DNA: TGTGCCAGCAGCGCACAGGGTTCGAACACTGAAGCTTTCTTT.

As regards this clone: Within the sample, other DNA sequences also encode this same CDR3. CDR3: CASSLVGGPYEQYF. The DNA for the CDR3 is TGTGCCAGCAGCTTGGTGGGGGGCCCCTACGAGCAGTACTTC. The gene calls are TRBV5-4 and TRBJ2-7; D is perhaps TRBD1 or TRBD2 (6 bases each). The CDR3 is 14 amino acids. With 0 bases removed from V and 2 bases from J, the gap between germline ends came to 9 bases. The germline CDR1 and CDR2 sequences are SGHNT and YYREEE (reference sequence).

The V call is TRBV27, the J call TRBJ2-1; D may be TRBD1 (5 bases). CDR3 size: 11 residues. Germline assignment: CDR1 MNHEY and CDR2 SMNVEV (reference sequence). The V end lost 6 bases, the J end lost 8 bases, and 8 bases lay between the germline ends. CDR3 DNA sequence: TGTGCCAGCAGAATCAGGGATGAGCAGTTCTTC. Protein product: CASRIRDEQFF.

J is TRBJ2-1 and V is TRBV29-1; D is perhaps TRBD1 (5 bases). CDR3 length equals 16 residues. V was clipped by 0 bases and J by 1 base, with 13 bases between them. Germline lookup yields CDR1 SQVTM and CDR2 ANQGSEA. CDR3 region: CSVEDLMAGSYNEQFF. In nucleotides, the CDR3 is TGCAGCGTTGAAGATCTAATGGCAGGGTCCTACAATGAGCAGTTCTTC.

This clone was detected only a few times. The J gene is TRBJ2-7, the V gene TRBV19, with D possibly matching TRBD2 (6 bases). There are 15 residues in the CDR3. V lost 3 bases and J lost 4, with 16 bases in between. Germline V lookup: CDR1 LNHDA, CDR2 SQIVND (reference sequence). The CDR3 DNA is TGTGCCAGTAGTATCATTGGCGGGGACCCTTACGAGCAGTACTTC. Translated, it gives CASSIIGGDPYEQYF.